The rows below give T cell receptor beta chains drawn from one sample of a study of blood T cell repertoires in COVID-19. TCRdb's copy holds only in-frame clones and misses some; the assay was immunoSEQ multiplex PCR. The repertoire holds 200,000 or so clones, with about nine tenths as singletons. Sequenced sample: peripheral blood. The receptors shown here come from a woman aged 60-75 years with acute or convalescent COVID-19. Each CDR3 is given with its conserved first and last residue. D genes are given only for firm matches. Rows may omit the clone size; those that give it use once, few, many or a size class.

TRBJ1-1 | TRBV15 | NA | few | TGTGCCACCAGCAGAGTGGGTGGGAGACGGGAAGCTTTCTTT | CATSRVGGRREAFF
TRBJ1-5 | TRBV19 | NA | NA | TGTGCCAGTAGTATAGGCGGTTCTAGCAATCAGCCCCAGCATTTT | CASSIGGSSNQPQHF
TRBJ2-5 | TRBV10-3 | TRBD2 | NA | TGTGCCATCAGCAAGCTAGCGGAGCAAGAGACCCAGTACTTC | CAISKLAEQETQYF
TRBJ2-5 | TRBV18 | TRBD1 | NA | TGTGCCAGCTCGCAAGCCCTCCCGGGACAGCCTCAAGAGACCCAGTACTTC | CASSQALPGQPQETQYF
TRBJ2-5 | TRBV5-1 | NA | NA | TGCGCCAGCAGCCGGACCGGGGGAGCTTGGGGAGAGACCCAGTACTTC | CASSRTGGAWGETQYF
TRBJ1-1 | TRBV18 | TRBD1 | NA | TGTGCCAGCTCACCACCGGACAAGGTGAGGGGGCGCACTGAAGCTTTCTTT | CASSPPDKVRGRTEAFF
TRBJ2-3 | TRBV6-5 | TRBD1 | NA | TGTGCCATTTCTCCCACCGCGACAGGGGGCGTCAGGTATTTT | CAISPTATGGVRYF
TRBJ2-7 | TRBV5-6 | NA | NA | TGTGCCAGCAGCTTGTACGGGGGGCAATACGAGCAGTACTTC | CASSLYGGQYEQYF
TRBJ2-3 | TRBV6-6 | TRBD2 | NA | TGTGCCAGCAGGGAGACTAGCGGGGCCACAGATACGCAGTATTTT | CASRETSGATDTQYF
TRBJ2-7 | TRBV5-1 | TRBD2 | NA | TGCGCCAGCAGCGACCCGGAGCGGGGGGGCATCAACGAGCAGTACTTC | CASSDPERGGINEQYF
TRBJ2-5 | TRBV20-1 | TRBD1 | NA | TGCAGTGCTAGTTTCCCGGGACAGGGGGCATCGGAGACCCAGTACTTC | CSASFPGQGASETQYF
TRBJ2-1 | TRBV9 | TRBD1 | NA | TGTGCCAGCAGCAGTACAGGGGGCTCCTACAATGAGCAGTTCTTC | CASSSTGGSYNEQFF
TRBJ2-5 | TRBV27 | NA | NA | TGTGCCAGCAGTTTCCGTCGAGACAGTCAAGAGACCCAGTACTTC | CASSFRRDSQETQYF
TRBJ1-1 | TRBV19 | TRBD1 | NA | TGTGCCAGTAGAATACAGGGGACGGCGAACACTGAAGCTTTCTTT | CASRIQGTANTEAFF
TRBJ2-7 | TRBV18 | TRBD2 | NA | TGTGCCAGCTCACCACCGGCGGGAGAACCACAGTACTTC | CASSPPAGEPQYF
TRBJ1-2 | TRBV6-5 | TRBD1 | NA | TGTGCCAGCAGAAGGGACAGCTTCTATGGCTACACCTTC | CASRRDSFYGYTF
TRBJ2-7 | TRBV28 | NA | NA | TGTGCCAGCAGTCCAAGGACAGAGGAGTACGAGCAGTACTTC | CASSPRTEEYEQYF
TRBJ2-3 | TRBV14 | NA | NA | TGTGCCAGCAGCCGTACAGGGCGCGCAGATACGCAGTATTTT | CASSRTGRADTQYF
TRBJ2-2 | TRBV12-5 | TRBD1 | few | TGTGCTAGTGGGATTCGACAGGGCCCACAAGTCGGGGAGCTGTTTTTT | CASGIRQGPQVGELFF
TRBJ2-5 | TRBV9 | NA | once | TGTGCCAGCAGCGTAGATCCGACAGGGACTCAAGAGACCCAGTACTTC | CASSVDPTGTQETQYF
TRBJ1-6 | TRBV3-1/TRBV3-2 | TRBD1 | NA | TGTGCCAGCAGCCATCGGACAGGGGGAGGTTCACCCCTCCACTTT | CASSHRTGGGSPLHF
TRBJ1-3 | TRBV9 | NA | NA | TGTGCCAGCAGCGTCCAGTTCTCTGGAAACACCATATATTTT | CASSVQFSGNTIYF